Following are 27 T cell receptor beta chains from one sample sequenced in a study of T cells in localized non-small cell lung cancer. Some clones are missing from TCRdb's copy, which holds only in-frame ones; the method was immunoSEQ multiplex PCR. The sample records about 33,000 clones, around 80% being singletons. The material sequenced was peripheral blood, taken before any cancer treatment. The receptors were gathered from a male donor at least 60 years old with stage III squamous cell lung carcinoma.

CDR3 amino acids: CASSPHGARETQYF. In DNA form, the CDR3 reads TGTGCCAGCAGCCCACATGGGGCCCGAGAGACCCAGTACTTC. This chain uses TRBV7-2 with TRBJ2-5; tentative D call: TRBD1 (5 bases). Germline V gene sequence: CDR1 SGHTA, CDR2 FQGNSA. The CDR3 length is 14 residues. Deletions cut 5 bases from V and 4 bases from J, with 14 bases between.

The chain joins TRBV7-2 to TRBJ2-2; 7 bases align to TRBD1. With 7 bases clipped from V and 1 base from J, the junction kept 3 bases outside the gene matches. Germline CDR1 SGHTA, CDR2 FQGNSA. The CDR3 consists of 14 residues. Here the CDR3 DNA reads TGTGCCAGCAAGTGGACAGGGAACACCGGGGAGCTGTTTTTT. Its protein is CASKWTGNTGELFF.

The CDR3 DNA is TGTGCCAGCAGTGAACAGGCCGTCGGGGCCAACGTCCTGACTTTC. This codes for CASSEQAVGANVLTF. The V and J genes are TRBV2 and TRBJ2-6; no definite D call. Germline V gene data show CDR1 as SNHLY and CDR2 as FYNNEI. Between the trimmed V and J ends, which lost 2 bases and 4 bases, there was a span of 9 bases. The CDR3 consists of 15 residues.

The chain uses TRBV7-3 and TRBJ1-1; 8 nucleotides line up with TRBD1. The CDR3 is made up of 13 amino acids. Trimming removed 4 bases from V and 7 bases from J; junction bases left unmatched: 5. CDR1 and CDR2 (germline): SGHTA, FQGTGA. The CDR3 nucleotides read TGTGCCAGCAGCTCACAGGGGGGTTATGAAGCTTTCTTT. The encoded protein is CASSSQGGYEAFF.

This chain joins TRBV6-6 and TRBJ2-1; 9 bases line up with TRBD1. The germline V gene has CDR1 MNHNY and CDR2 SVGAGI (reference sequence). The length of the CDR3 is 15 residues. The V segment lost 7 bases and the J segment 6 bases; nucleotides outside the gene matches: 10. As DNA, the CDR3 is TGTGCCAGCATTCGTCCCGGGACAGGGATCAATGAGCAGTTCTTC. Amino acid sequence: CASIRPGTGINEQFF.

The rearrangement links TRBV19 to TRBJ1-5; no firm D call. CDR3 size: 15 residues. V lost 2 bases, J lost 0 bases, and 8 bases lay in between. Germline-derived CDR1 and CDR2 are LNHDA and SQIVND (reference sequence). The CDR3 is CASSIQFYSNQPQHF. DNA for the CDR3: TGTGCCAGTAGTATACAGTTCTATAGCAATCAGCCCCAGCATTTT.

The chain employs TRBV28 and TRBJ2-1; D may be TRBD2 (6 bases). This CDR3 spans 18 amino acids. The ends were cut back, 7 bases at V and 7 bases at J, with 29 bases in the middle. The germline V gene has CDR1 MDHEN and CDR2 SYDVKM. The CDR3: CASTLGSIVFSGVNEQFF. For the CDR3, the DNA is TGTGCCAGCACATTGGGCTCTATCGTTTTTTCGGGGGTTAATGAGCAGTTCTTC.

J is TRBJ1-6 and V is TRBV6-5; 8 positions match TRBD1. In germline, CDR1 is MNHEY, CDR2 SVGAGI. CDR3 length: 15 residues. The trim removed 6 bases at V and 7 bases at J, leaving 8 bases unmatched. This CDR3 is CASSSRTGLNSPLHF. CDR3 coding DNA: TGTGCCAGCAGCTCTAGGACAGGGCTAAATTCACCCCTCCACTTT.

CDR3 bases: TGTGCTAGTGGACTGGAAGATGAGCAGTTCTTC. It specifies CASGLEDEQFF. The J gene is TRBJ2-1, the V gene TRBV12-5; D remains ambiguous. Trimming cost V 6 bases and J 8 bases, with 8 bases left between them. CDR1 and CDR2 from the germline V gene are LGHNT and FRNRAP. The CDR3 length is 11 residues. Using reference TRBV12-5 and TRBJ2-1 for the parts outside the CDR3, the full variable domain is DARVTQTPRHKVTEMGQEVTMRCQPILGHNTVFWYRQTMMQGLELLAYFRNRAPLDDSGMPKDRFSAEMPDATLATLKIQPSEPRDSAVYFCASGLEDEQFFGPGTRLTVL.

The V and J genes are TRBV7-8 and TRBJ1-5, with TRBD1 matching over 7 bases. The V gene end was trimmed by 1 base and the J gene end by 3 bases; junction bases not matched to a gene: 6. Germline V CDR1 and CDR2: SGHVS, FQNEAQ. The CDR3 sequence is 16 residues long. DNA for the CDR3: TGTGCCAGCAGCTTAGGGGGCAGGGGGACCAATCAGCCCCAGCATTTT. This codes for CASSLGGRGTNQPQHF.

The rearrangement joins TRBV21-1 to TRBJ1-2. TRBV21-1 is a recognized pseudogene. The CDR3 spans 15 residues. The CDR3 protein is CASSKEEAVAYGYTF. CDR3 DNA sequence: TGTGCCAGCAGCAAAGAGGAGGCAGTTGCCTATGGCTACACCTTC.

A remark on this clone: One end of the junction is discordant with germline, which a read error may explain. The chain carries TRBV5-1 and TRBJ1-3; D unclear. The CDR3 runs to 15 residues. Germline V gene data show CDR1 as SGHRS and CDR2 as YFSETQ. The CDR3, as DNA: TGTGCCAGCGGATCTGAAGCCCAGTCTAGAAACACCATATATTTT. Translated, it gives CASGSEAQSRNTIYF.

Only a few counts were recorded for this clone. J is TRBJ2-1 and V is TRBV7-3; possibly TRBD2 for D (6 bases). Per germline, CDR1 SGHTA and CDR2 FQGTGA. Trimming took 2 bases from V and 0 from J, leaving 8 bases between them. The CDR3 has 15 residues. The CDR3 region is CASSLDGSSYNEQFF. CDR3 bases: TGTGCCAGCAGCTTAGACGGGAGCTCCTACAATGAGCAGTTCTTC.

The rearrangement links TRBV28 to TRBJ2-1; D not certain. The CDR3 sequence is 12 residues long. V was trimmed by 4 bases and J by 9 bases, leaving 10 bases between them. The germline V gene has CDR1 MDHEN and CDR2 SYDVKM. The CDR3 loop reads CASSSGLGEQFF. The CDR3 DNA sequence: TGTGCCAGCAGTTCCGGGTTGGGTGAGCAGTTCTTC.

The V and J genes are TRBV7-6 and TRBJ1-1; 8 nucleotides line up with TRBD1. From germline, CDR1 is SGHVS and CDR2 FNYEAQ. V trimming: 6 bases; J trimming: 3 bases; junction bases outside the gene matches: 6. This CDR3 is built from 14 residues. CDR3 in DNA: TGTGCCAGCAGGGCCAGGGGGCCTGACACTGAAGCTTTCTTT. Its protein product is CASRARGPDTEAFF. Full variable domain (outside the CDR3, taken from reference TRBV7-6 and TRBJ1-1): GAGVSQSPRYKVTKRGQDVALRCDPISGHVSLYWYRQALGQGPEFLTYFNYEAQQDKSGLPNDRFSAERPEGSISTLTIQRTEQRDSAMYRCASRARGPDTEAFFGQGTRLTVV.

The V and J genes are TRBV6-5 and TRBJ2-2; possible D gene TRBD2, 5 bases. Germline assignment: CDR1 MNHEY and CDR2 SVGAGI. The CDR3 is 13 amino acids. Trimming took 4 bases from V and 6 from J, leaving 9 bases between them. As DNA, the CDR3 is TGTGCCAGCAGTTTACTAGGTGCCGGGGAGCTGTTTTTT. Translated: CASSLLGAGELFF.

The chain couples TRBV27 to TRBJ2-7; TRBD1 is a possible D gene (7 bases). Per germline, CDR1 MNHEY and CDR2 SMNVEV (reference sequence). The CDR3 runs to 16 residues. Trimming stripped 0 bases from V and 3 bases from J, with 15 bases between. The CDR3 coding sequence is TGTGCCAGCAGTTTATCGGGCAGGGGGGACTTCTACGAGCAGTACTTC. It encodes CASSLSGRGDFYEQYF.

This sequence joins TRBV6-1 and TRBJ1-2; D ambiguous. Deletions cut 6 bases from V and 5 bases from J, with 10 bases between. Germline lookup yields CDR1 MNHNS and CDR2 SASEGT. There are 12 residues in the CDR3. CDR3 protein: CASRKDIYGYTF. Written as DNA, the CDR3 is TGTGCCAGCAGGAAGGATATTTATGGCTACACCTTC.

As DNA, the CDR3 is TGTGCCAGCAGTTTAAATGGGCAGGGGGGCTACAATGAGCAGTTCTTC. This translates into CASSLNGQGGYNEQFF. The rearrangement links TRBV28 to TRBJ2-1; perhaps TRBD1 as D (7 bases). The CDR3 length is 16 residues. V lost 2 bases and J 3 bases, leaving 14 bases between the germline ends. CDR1 MDHEN and CDR2 SYDVKM come from the germline V gene.

The chain combines TRBV4-2 with TRBJ2-3; no clear D gene. The ends were cut back, 1 base at V and 5 bases at J, with 4 bases in the middle. The CDR3 loop spans 12 amino acids. Germline assignment: CDR1 LGHNA and CDR2 YNFKEQ. For the CDR3, the DNA is TGTGCCAGCAGCCAAGTCGAAGATACGCAGTATTTT. It codes for CASSQVEDTQYF.

This chain uses TRBV2 with TRBJ2-7; D is possibly TRBD2 (5 bases). This CDR3 region has 15 residues. Trimming cost V 5 bases and J 3 bases, with 17 bases left between them. Germline assignment: CDR1 SNHLY and CDR2 FYNNEI. The CDR3 nucleotides read TGTGCCAGCAGTCCGGAGGCGGCTAGTGTCTACGAGCAGTACTTC. Amino acids: CASSPEAASVYEQYF.

The V and J genes are TRBV18 and TRBJ1-1; D not certain. The CDR3 runs 15 residues. CDR1 and CDR2 from the germline V gene are KGHSH and LQKENI. The germline V and J ends were trimmed by 3 bases and 4 bases, with 15 bases remaining between them. The CDR3 coding sequence is TGTGCCAGCTCACCCGCGAAAGGCGGGGTCACTGAAGCTTTCTTT. This gives the protein CASSPAKGGVTEAFF.

This chain links TRBV28 with TRBJ1-5; 9 bases are shared with TRBD1. Trimming removed 3 bases from V and 5 bases from J; junction bases left unmatched: 5. From germline, CDR1 is MDHEN and CDR2 SYDVKM. CDR3 length equals 15 residues. DNA of the CDR3: TGTGCCAGCAGTTTGGGGGACAGGGTCGATCAGCCCCAGCATTTT. Protein sequence: CASSLGDRVDQPQHF.

The chain employs TRBV25-1 and TRBJ1-1, with 7 bases aligning to TRBD1. J lost 1 base, V lost 6 bases, and 2 bases had no gene match. The CDR3 is made up of 13 amino acids. Germline CDR1 MGHDK, CDR2 SYGVNS. Here the CDR3 reads CASRWTGNTEAFF. The CDR3 DNA reads TGTGCCAGCAGGTGGACAGGGAACACTGAAGCTTTCTTT.

This clone appeared a few times. CDR3 DNA sequence: TGTGCCAGCTCGCAACGGGACAGGAACACCGGGGAGCTGTTTTTT. Translation: CASSQRDRNTGELFF. The chain links TRBV11-1 to TRBJ2-2; 7 bases are a match to TRBD1. Germline lookup yields CDR1 SGHAT and CDR2 FQDESV (reference sequence). Trimming cost V 8 bases and J 1 base; bases outside gene matches: 7. This CDR3 is 15 amino acids long.

The J gene is TRBJ2-4, the V gene TRBV4-3; tentatively, D is TRBD2 (6 bases). This CDR3 has 15 amino acids. Trimming removed 2 bases at V and 4 bases at J, with 12 bases between. The germline V gene encodes CDR1 LGHNA and CDR2 YSLEER. The CDR3 sequence is CASSQLLAMKNIQYF. As DNA, the CDR3 is TGCGCCAGCAGCCAACTACTAGCTATGAAAAACATTCAGTACTTC.

The gene calls are TRBV10-3 and TRBJ2-1; D gene uncertain. V was pared by 2 bases and J by 7 bases, with 9 bases between. The germline CDR1 and CDR2 sequences are ENHRY and SYGVKD. The CDR3 has 13 residues. CDR3 coding DNA: TGTGCCATCAGTGAGCAGGCAGCGAATGAGCAGTTCTTC. Translated, it gives CAISEQAANEQFF.